The source of this T cell receptor beta chain is a study of tumor-infiltrating lymphocytes in primary liver carcinoma. Study-wide background: Those enrolled were patients of both sexes, who were aged 30 to 69 years.

The CDR3 sequence is 16 residues long. The ends were cut back, 9 bases at V and 11 bases at J, with 31 bases in the middle. Study-wide findings and caveats: Tumor top-250-clone fractions significantly exceeded those of blood (p = 0.039).

For this clonotype: Its antigen is not known.

It was unsorted whole blood that yielded blood RNA, and germline DNA was also extracted. With a constant-region primer, TCR beta cDNA was made from approximately 450 ng of total RNA. It was through three nested multiplex PCR rounds of slightly modified ARM-PCR that TCR beta libraries arose. Use of TRBV1-TRBV30 forward primers with a C-beta reverse primer characterized the first two PCR rounds, which lasted about 10 cycles each. One entry per CDR3 protein, called by TCRdb with MiXCR from the multiplex PCR reads. The data show about 200,000 distinct CDR3 sequences, about two thirds seen once. V is TRBV12-3 or TRBV12-4 and J is TRBJ1-2; D remains unclear. The receptor was derived from a woman in her sixties with primary liver carcinoma and hepatitis B virus infection. What was sequenced was peripheral blood. CDR3 bases: TGTGCCAGAATAGGTCTCATAGCCACCAATAACTATGAATACACCTTC. As protein: CARIGLIATNNYEYTF.